The T cell receptor (beta chain) described here comes from a study of regulatory T cells in long-lasting Graves disease. The time point is: newly diagnosed GD, antithyroid drugs for less than 3 months. Preparation of the TCR library used RNA extracted from PBMCs. Arm-PCR with iRepertoire HTBI primers amplified the CDR3 regions for these TCR beta libraries. TCRdb re-analysed the multiplex PCR reads in MiXCR, keeping a single row per CDR3 protein. This sample carries approximately 250,000 distinct CDR3 sequences, around 17% of them seen once, and the ten largest clones take roughly a fifth. The material was peripheral blood mononuclear cells (PBMCs), obtained at new diagnosis, from a patient treated with antithyroid drugs. This receptor was obtained from a female donor with Graves disease.

The CDR3 loop is CASSQTGYDTQYF. CDR3 in DNA: TGTGCCAGTAGCCAGACAGGGTACGATACGCAGTATTTT. The genes are TRBV19 and TRBJ2-3; TRBD1 matches 7 bases. V lost 6 bases, J lost 6 bases, and 6 bases stayed unmatched. The germline V gene encodes CDR1 LNHDA and CDR2 SQIVND (reference sequence). The CDR3 spans 13 residues.